This T cell receptor beta chain was sequenced for a study of glioma-infiltrating T cells. Whole-study context: WHO grade II oligodendrogliomas or astrocytomas, plus non-recurrent WHO grade IV glioblastomas, were sampled.

A few counts support this clonotype. Its antigen is unidentified. This may come from a read error, since a much larger clone is one base off. Using RNA template, CDR3s of TCR alpha and beta were amplified with iRepertoire arm-PCR. Tissue mRNA or PBMC total RNA, about 85-400 ng, went into one-step reverse transcription and amplification. MiXCR, run by TCRdb on the multiplex PCR reads, gives a single entry per CDR3 protein. The sample shows around 390,000 distinct CDR3 sequences, about 40% of them seen only once. CDR1 is MNHEY, CDR2 SVGEGT, per germline. The CDR3 runs to 12 residues. V lost 2 bases to trimming and J lost 8 bases, with 7 bases between them. Study-level findings and limits: Gliomas, especially low-grade, showed above-expected tissue-blood divergence; non-neoplastic patients showed below. Very few CDR3 sequences were shared between tissue and blood.

The sequencing input was glioma tissue, nonneoplastic brain tissue, or PBMCs (not recorded which). The rearrangement links TRBV6-2 or TRBV6-3 to TRBJ2-1, with a possible D match to TRBD2 (6 bases). This sequence was found in a human donor with low-grade glioma or glioblastoma, undergoing nonglioma brain surgery, or in good health (not recorded which). The CDR3 coding sequence is TGTGCCAGCAGTTACGGGGGGTATGAGCAGTTCTTC. This gives the protein CASSYGGYEQFF.